The present T cell receptor beta chain was sequenced within a study of multiple sclerosis patients with progressive multifocal leukoencephalopathy. Study-wide results and limits: In most PML patients, TRB repertoires appeared less diverse by entropy. Before and during natalizumab, the clones expanded at PML already existed.

Every PCR reaction included synthetic inline CDR3 controls for all V-J pairings. Clones were sequenced by immunoSEQ multiplex PCR, and TCRdb holds only the in-frame ones, with some missing. Among around 32,000 clones listed, 90% to 95% were seen once. Indicated time point: before natalizumab initiation. Germline V lookup: CDR1 GTSNPN, CDR2 SVGIG (reference sequence). J was trimmed by 11 bases and V by 1 base; bases with no gene match: 3. The CDR3 is 11 residues long. About this clone: The target antigen is unknown.

The material sequenced was PBMCs. This TCR was recovered from a young man with multiple sclerosis. This chain connects TRBV30 to TRBJ2-3; 7 positions match TRBD2. CDR3 bases: TGTGCCTGGAGTGCGTTAGCGGGGCAGTATTTT. Amino acid sequence: CAWSALAGQYF.